The clone carrying this TCR beta chain was detected only once. The sample is drawn from a study of healthy donors' naive CD4 and CD8 T cells. Starting from about 0.55 ug of total RNA, TCR libraries were made with linear amplification. TCRdb reprocessed the reads via MiXCR and lists one record per CDR3 protein. The sample carries roughly 200,000 distinct CDR3 sequences, around 80% recorded once. The TCR was taken from a pool of human donors in good health; the sample pools cells from several healthy donors. The sequenced material came from naive CD4+ and CD8+ T cells sorted from blood, pooled from several donors.

CDR3 residues: CASSGGQVEAFF. In nucleotides, the CDR3 is TGTGCCAGCAGTGGAGGACAGGTTGAAGCTTTCTTT. This chain joins TRBV2 and TRBJ1-1, with TRBD1 identical over 7 bases. Losses at the gene ends were 4 bases for V and 7 bases for J; bases not matched to a gene: 3. Germline CDR1 reads SNHLY; CDR2 reads FYNNEI. The CDR3 consists of 12 residues. Looking up the rest from reference TRBV2 and TRBJ1-1 gives the full variable domain: EPEVTQTPSHQVTQMGQEVILRCVPISNHLYFYWYRQILGQKVEFLVSFYNNEISEKSEIFDDQFSVERPDGSNFTLKIRSTKLEDSAMYFCASSGGQVEAFFGQGTRLTVV.